The T cell receptor beta chain described here comes from a study of early T cells in non-severe SARS-CoV-2 infection. Study-level findings and limits: Database matching using VDJdb favored anti-spike CD8 responses, with private and CD4 specificities left missing.

Unique molecular identifiers were attached to individual cDNA molecules. TCRdb analysed the 5' RACE reads with MiXCR anew, one entry per CDR3 protein. The sample holds about 60,000 distinct CDR3 sequences, roughly 18% seen once. V lost 4 bases, J lost 2 bases, and 14 bases lay in between. This CDR3 is 15 amino acids long. CDR1 is LGHNA and CDR2 is YNFKEQ in the germline V gene. This clonotype was counted at least ten times. Its antigen is undetermined. The receptor was derived from an adult who was a healthcare worker with PCR-confirmed SARS-CoV-2 infection or an uninfected control (not recorded which). Sequencing was performed on whole blood, taken at baseline. The chain employs TRBV4-2 and TRBJ2-5; D possibly corresponds to TRBD2 (6 bases). CDR3 residues: CASSLRLDHQETQYF. CDR3 nucleotide sequence: TGTGCCAGCAGCCTTAGACTAGACCATCAAGAGACCCAGTACTTC.